Each of the 3 T cell receptor beta chains below was sequenced from the same sample in a study of blood T cell repertoires in COVID-19. The method was immunoSEQ multiplex PCR; TCRdb's version includes in-frame clones alone and lacks a portion of them. The sample lists approximately 440,000 clones; 80% to 95% were seen once. The sample consisted of PBMCs or T cells enriched from blood (not recorded which). The origin of the receptors is a man in his late teens or twenties who had recovered from COVID-19.

This clone was seen once. The chain employs TRBV6-1 and TRBJ1-2; 9 bases map to TRBD1. V was pared by 3 bases and J by 4 bases, with 9 bases of the junction left unmatched. This CDR3 has 16 amino acids. Germline assignment: CDR1 MNHNS and CDR2 SASEGT. This CDR3 is CASSEGTGSQRYGYTF. DNA of the CDR3: TGTGCCAGCAGTGAGGGGACAGGGTCACAACGCTATGGCTACACCTTC.

In DNA, the CDR3 is TGCAGCGTTCGATTGTACGGTAGCAATCAGCCCCAGCATTTT. It codes for CSVRLYGSNQPQHF. The chain has TRBV29-1 and TRBJ1-5; D not certain. The V gene lost 5 bases and the J gene lost 0 bases, with 11 bases spanning the gap. This CDR3 has 14 residues. CDR1 SQVTM and CDR2 ANQGSEA come from the germline V gene.

This chain uses TRBV13 with TRBJ1-4; a possible D gene is TRBD1 (5 bases). The germline gives CDR1 PRHDT, CDR2 FYEKMQ (reference sequence). V lost 2 bases and J lost 8, with 12 bases in between. The length of the CDR3 is 14 residues. In DNA, the CDR3 is TGTGCCAGCAGCTTAAGTCTAAACAGGGAAAAACTGTTTTTT. It is translated as CASSLSLNREKLFF.